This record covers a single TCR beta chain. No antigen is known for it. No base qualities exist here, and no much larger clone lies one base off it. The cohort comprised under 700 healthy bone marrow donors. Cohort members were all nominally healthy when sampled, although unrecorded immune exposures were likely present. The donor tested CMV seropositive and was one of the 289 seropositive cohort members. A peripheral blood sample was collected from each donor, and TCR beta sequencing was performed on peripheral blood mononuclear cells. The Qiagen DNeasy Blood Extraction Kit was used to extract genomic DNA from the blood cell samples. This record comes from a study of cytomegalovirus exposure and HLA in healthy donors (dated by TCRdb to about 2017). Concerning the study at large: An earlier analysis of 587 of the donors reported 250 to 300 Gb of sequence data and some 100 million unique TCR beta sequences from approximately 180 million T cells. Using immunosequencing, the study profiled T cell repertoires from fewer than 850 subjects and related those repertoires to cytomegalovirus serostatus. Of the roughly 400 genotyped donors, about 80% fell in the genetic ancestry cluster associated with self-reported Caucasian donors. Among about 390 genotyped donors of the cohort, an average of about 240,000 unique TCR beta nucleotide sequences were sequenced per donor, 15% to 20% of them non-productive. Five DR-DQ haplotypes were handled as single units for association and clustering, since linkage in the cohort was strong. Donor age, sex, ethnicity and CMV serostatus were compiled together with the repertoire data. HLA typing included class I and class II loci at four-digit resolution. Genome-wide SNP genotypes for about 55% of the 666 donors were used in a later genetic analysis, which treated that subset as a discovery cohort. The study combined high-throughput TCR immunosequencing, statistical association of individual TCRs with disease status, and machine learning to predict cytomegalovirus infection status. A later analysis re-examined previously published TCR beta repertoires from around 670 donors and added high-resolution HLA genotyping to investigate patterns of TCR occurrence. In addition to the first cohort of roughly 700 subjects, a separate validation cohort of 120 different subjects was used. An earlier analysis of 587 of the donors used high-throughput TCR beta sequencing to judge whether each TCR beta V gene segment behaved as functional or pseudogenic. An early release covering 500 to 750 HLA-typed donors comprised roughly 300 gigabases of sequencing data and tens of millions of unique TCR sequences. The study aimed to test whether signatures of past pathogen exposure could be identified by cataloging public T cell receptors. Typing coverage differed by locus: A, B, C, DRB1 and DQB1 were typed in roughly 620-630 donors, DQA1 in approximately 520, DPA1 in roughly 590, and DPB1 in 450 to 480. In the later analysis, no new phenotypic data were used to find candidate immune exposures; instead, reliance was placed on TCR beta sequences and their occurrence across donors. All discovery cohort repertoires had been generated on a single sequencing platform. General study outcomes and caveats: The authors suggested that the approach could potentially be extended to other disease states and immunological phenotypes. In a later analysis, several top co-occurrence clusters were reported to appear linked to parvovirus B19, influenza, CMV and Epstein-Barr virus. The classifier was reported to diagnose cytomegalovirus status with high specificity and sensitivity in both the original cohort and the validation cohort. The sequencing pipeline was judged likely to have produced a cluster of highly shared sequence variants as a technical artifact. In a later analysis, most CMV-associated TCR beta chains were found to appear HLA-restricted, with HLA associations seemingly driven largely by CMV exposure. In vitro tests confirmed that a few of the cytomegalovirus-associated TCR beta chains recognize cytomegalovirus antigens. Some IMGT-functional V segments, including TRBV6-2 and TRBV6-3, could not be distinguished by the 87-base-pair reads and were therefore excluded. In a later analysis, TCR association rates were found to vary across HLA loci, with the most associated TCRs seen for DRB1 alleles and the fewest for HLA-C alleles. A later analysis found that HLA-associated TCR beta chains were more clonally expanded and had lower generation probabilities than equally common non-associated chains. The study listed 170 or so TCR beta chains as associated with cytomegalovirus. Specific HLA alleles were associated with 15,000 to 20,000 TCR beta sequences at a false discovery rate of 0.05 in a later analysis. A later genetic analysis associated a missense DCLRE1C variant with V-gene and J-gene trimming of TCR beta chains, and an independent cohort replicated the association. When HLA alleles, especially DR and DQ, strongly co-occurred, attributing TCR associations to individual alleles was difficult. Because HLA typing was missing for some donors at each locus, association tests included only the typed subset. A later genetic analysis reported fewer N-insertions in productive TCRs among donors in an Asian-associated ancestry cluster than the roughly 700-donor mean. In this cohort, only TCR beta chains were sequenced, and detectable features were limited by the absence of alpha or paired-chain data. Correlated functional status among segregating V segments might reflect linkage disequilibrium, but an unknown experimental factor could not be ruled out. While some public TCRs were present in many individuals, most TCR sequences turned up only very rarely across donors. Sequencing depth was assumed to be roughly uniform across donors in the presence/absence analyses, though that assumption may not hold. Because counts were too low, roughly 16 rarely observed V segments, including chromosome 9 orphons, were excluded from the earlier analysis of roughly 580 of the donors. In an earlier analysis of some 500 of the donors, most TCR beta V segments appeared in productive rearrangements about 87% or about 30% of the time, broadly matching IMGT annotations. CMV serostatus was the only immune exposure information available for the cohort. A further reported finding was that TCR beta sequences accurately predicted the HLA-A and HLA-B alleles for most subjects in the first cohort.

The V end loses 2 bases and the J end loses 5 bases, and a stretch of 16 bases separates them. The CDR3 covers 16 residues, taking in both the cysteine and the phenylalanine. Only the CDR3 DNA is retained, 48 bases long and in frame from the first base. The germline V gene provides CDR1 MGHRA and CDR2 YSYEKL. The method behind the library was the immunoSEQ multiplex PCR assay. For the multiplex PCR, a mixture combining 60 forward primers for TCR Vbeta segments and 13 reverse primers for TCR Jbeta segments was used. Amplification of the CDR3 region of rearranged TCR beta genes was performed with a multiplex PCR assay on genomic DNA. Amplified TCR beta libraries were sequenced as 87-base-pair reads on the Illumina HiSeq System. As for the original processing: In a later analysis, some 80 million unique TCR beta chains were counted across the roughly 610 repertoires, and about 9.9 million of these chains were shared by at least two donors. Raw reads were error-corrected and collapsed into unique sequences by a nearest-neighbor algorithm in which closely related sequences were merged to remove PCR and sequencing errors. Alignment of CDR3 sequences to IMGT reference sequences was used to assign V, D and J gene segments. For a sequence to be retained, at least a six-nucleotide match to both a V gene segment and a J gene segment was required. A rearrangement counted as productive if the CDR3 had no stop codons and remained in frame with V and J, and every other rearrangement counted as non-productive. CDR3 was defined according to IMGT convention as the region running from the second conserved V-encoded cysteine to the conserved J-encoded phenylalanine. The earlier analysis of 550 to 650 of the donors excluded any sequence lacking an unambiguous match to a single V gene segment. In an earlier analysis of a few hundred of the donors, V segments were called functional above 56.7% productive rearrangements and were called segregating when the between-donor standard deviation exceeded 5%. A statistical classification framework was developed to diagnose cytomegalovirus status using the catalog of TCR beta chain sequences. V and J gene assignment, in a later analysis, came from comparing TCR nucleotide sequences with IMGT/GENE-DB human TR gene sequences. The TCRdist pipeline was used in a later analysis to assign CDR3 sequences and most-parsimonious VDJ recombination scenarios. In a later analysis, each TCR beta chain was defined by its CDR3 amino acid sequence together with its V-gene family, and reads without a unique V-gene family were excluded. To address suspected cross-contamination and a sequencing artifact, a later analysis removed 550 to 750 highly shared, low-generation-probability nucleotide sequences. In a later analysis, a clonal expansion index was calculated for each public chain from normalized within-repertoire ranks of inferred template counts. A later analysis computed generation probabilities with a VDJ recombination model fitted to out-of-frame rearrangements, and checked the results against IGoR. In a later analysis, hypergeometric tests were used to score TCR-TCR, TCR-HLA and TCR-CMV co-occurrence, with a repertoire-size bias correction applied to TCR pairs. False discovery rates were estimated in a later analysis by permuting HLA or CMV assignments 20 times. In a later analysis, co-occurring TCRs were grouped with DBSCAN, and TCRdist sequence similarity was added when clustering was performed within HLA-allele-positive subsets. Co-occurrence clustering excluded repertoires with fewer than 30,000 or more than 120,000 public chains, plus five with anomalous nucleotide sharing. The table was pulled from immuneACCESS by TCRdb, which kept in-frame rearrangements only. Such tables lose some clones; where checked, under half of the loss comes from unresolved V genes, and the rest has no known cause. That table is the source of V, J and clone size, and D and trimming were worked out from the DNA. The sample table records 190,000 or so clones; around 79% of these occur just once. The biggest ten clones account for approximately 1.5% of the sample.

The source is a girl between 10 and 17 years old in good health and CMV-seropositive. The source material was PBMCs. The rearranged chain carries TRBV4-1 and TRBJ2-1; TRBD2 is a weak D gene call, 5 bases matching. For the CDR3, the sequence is CASSQRRGGGDNEQFF. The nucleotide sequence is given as TGCGCCAGCAGCCAAAGACGGGGTGGAGGCGACAATGAGCAGTTCTTC.